Listed below are T cell receptor beta chains from one sample, sequenced in a study of shared clonotypes between healthy human individuals. Measured with immunoSEQ multiplex PCR; TCRdb has only the in-frame clones, and not every one. The sample gives 1.5 million to 1.9 million clones, about 98% of which show up once; less than 0.55% is in the top ten. Sequencing was done on a sample of naive CD4+ T cells sorted from blood. These receptors all come from a man in his thirties or forties in good health. The CDR3 runs from the conserved cysteine through the conserved F or W. The D gene is left open where the match is weak. Rows give clone size only sometimes, using once, few, many, or a class for an expanded clone.

J	D	V	size	DNA	CDR3
TRBJ2-7	-	TRBV6-5	-	TGTGCCCTCCCCCCCGGGTCCGTCCATTACGAGCAGTACTTC	CALPPGSVHYEQYF
TRBJ2-7	-	TRBV5-1	-	TGCGCCAGCAGCTCCGACCCCCCGGGGTCGTCAAAAGAGCAGTACTTC	CASSSDPPGSSKEQYF
TRBJ2-2	TRBD2	TRBV4-3	-	TGCGCCAGCAGCCAAGGCGTGGGACTAGCGGGAAAGGGCGGGGAGCTGTTTTTT	CASSQGVGLAGKGGELFF
TRBJ1-1	-	TRBV28	-	TGTGCCAGCAGTTTAAGGCAATTCCGTGCGACCGATAACACTGAAGCTTTCTTT	CASSLRQFRATDNTEAFF
TRBJ2-7	-	TRBV7-9	once	TGTGCCAGCAGCCAAGACAGATTCTCCTACGAGCAGTACTTC	CASSQDRFSYEQYF
TRBJ1-1	-	TRBV30	-	TGTGCCTGGAGTGGGACCCGGGGGGAAGCTTTCTTT	CAWSGTRGEAFF
TRBJ2-7	-	TRBV2	-	TGTGCCAGCACCCATCGGGCTCAGAGCTCCTACGAGCAGTACTTC	CASTHRAQSSYEQYF
TRBJ1-1	-	TRBV7-9	once	TGTGCCAGCAGCTTAGAAGTTGGCACTGAAGCTTTCTTT	CASSLEVGTEAFF
TRBJ2-7	-	TRBV13	-	TGTGCCAGCAGCCCAAAATTGGTTCGAGTTCTCTACGAGCAGTACTTC	CASSPKLVRVLYEQYF
TRBJ2-7	-	TRBV11-2	-	TGTGCCAGCAGCCCCAATCCATTTCGAGCCGAGCAGTACTTC	CASSPNPFRAEQYF
TRBJ2-5	-	TRBV11-2	-	TGTGCCAGCAGCTTAGTGGGCATCGCGGAAGAGACCCAGTACTTC	CASSLVGIAEETQYF
TRBJ1-1	TRBD1	TRBV30	-	TGTGCCTCCCTACCGGACAGGCACGCACCTTTCTTT	CASLPDRHAPFF
TRBJ2-1	-	TRBV20-1	-	TGCAGTGTGCTGATTGGACGTGAGCAGTTCTTC	CSVLIGREQFF
TRBJ2-1	-	TRBV28	-	TGTGCCACTACTAGCTCCTACAATGAGCAGTTCTTC	CATTSSYNEQFF
TRBJ2-1	-	TRBV18	-	TGTGCCAGCTCACCACAGAGGGGGAATACTCGTAATGAGCAGTTCTTC	CASSPQRGNTRNEQFF
TRBJ2-7	TRBD1	TRBV30	-	TGTGCCTGGAGTGTACTTGGACAGGGGGATGAGCAGTACTTC	CAWSVLGQGDEQYF
TRBJ2-3	-	TRBV13	-	TGTGCCAGCAGCTTGGACAAGGCCATCTCAGATACGCAGTATTTT	CASSLDKAISDTQYF
TRBJ2-1	-	TRBV10-3	-	TGTGCCATCACGGGGCTAGCGAACAATGAGCAGTTCTTC	CAITGLANNEQFF
TRBJ2-1	TRBD2	TRBV18	-	TGTGCCAGCTCACCCTTTAGCGGGAGGGCTAATGAGCAGTTCTTC	CASSPFSGRANEQFF
TRBJ2-3	-	TRBV5-4	-	TGTGCCGCGGGGCAGACAAACACAGATACGCAGTATTTT	CAAGQTNTDTQYF
TRBJ2-3	TRBD2	TRBV6-5	-	TGTGCCAGCAGTTACTCGAGCGGGGGGCCCCCAGATACGCAGTATTTT	CASSYSSGGPPDTQYF
TRBJ1-2	-	TRBV7-9	-	TGTGCCAGCAGCAGCAGGGCCCTCCTTTATGGCTACACCTTC	CASSSRALLYGYTF
TRBJ1-2	TRBD1	TRBV9	-	TGTGCCAGCAGCGTACTGGACAGGGGCTCGGGCTACACCTTC	CASSVLDRGSGYTF
TRBJ1-1	TRBD1	TRBV15	-	TGTGCCACCAGCAGAAGCTCCGGGACAGGGGGCACTGAAGCTTTCTTT	CATSRSSGTGGTEAFF
TRBJ2-7	-	TRBV15	-	TGTGCCACCAGCAGTCCCCCGCCGGATTACGAGCAGTACTTC	CATSSPPPDYEQYF
TRBJ2-5	-	TRBV11-3	-	TGTGCCAGCAGCTTAGTGCAGCAAGAGACCCAGTACTTC	CASSLVQQETQYF
TRBJ2-7	TRBD1	TRBV10-1	-	TGCGCCAGCAGACCCACCCGGGACAGCGAGCAGTACTTC	CASRPTRDSEQYF
TRBJ1-3	TRBD1	TRBV18	once	TGTGCCAGCTCCCTAGGACAGGGAAGACTCGGAGGAAACACCATATATTTT	CASSLGQGRLGGNTIYF
TRBJ2-6	TRBD1	TRBV5-4	-	TGTGCCAGCAGCCCGCGGACAGGGGGCGCTGGGGCCAACGTCCTGACTTTC	CASSPRTGGAGANVLTF
TRBJ2-5	-	TRBV28	-	TGTGCCAGCAGTTGGACCTTCCAAGAGACCCAGTACTTC	CASSWTFQETQYF
TRBJ2-7	-	TRBV6-1	-	TGTGCCAGCAGTGAAGCCCCGGCCAGGGGTGGCTACGAGCAGTACTTC	CASSEAPARGGYEQYF
TRBJ2-2	-	TRBV27	-	TGTGCCAGCAGGATTTGGGGACAGACGATGACTAGCGGGGAGCTGTTTTTT	CASRIWGQTMTSGELFF
TRBJ2-1	-	TRBV7-9	-	TGTGCCAGCAGCCTACGGACTGATAGTGAGCAGTTCTTC	CASSLRTDSEQFF
TRBJ2-1	-	TRBV5-1	-	TGCGCCAGCAGCTCACAGGGTCCCAATGAGCAGTTCTTC	CASSSQGPNEQFF
TRBJ1-5	-	TRBV28	-	TGTGCCAGCGGATGGAGTAGTAGCAATCAGCCCCAGCATTTT	CASGWSSSNQPQHF
TRBJ2-7	-	TRBV5-1	-	TGCGCCAGCAGCTTCAGGGTCTACGAGCAGTACTTC	CASSFRVYEQYF
TRBJ2-5	-	TRBV14	-	TGTGCCAGCAGCCAAAGGAGGCAGCTTGAAGAGACCCAGTACTTC	CASSQRRQLEETQYF
TRBJ1-5	-	TRBV5-6	-	TGTGCCAGCAGCTTAACATCCAAACCCAGTCAGCCCCAGCATTTT	CASSLTSKPSQPQHF
TRBJ2-7	-	TRBV7-9	-	TGTGCCAGCAGCTTAGGCTACTACGAGCAGTACTTC	CASSLGYYEQYF
TRBJ2-3	-	TRBV7-8	-	TGTGCCAGCGGACGGAGGGCCCCCTCTAGCACAGATACGCAGTATTTT	CASGRRAPSSTDTQYF
TRBJ2-7	TRBD1	TRBV5-5	-	TGTGCCAGCAGCTTGGGAGGACAGGGGCGTCACGAGCAGTACTTC	CASSLGGQGRHEQYF
TRBJ2-4	TRBD2	TRBV6-5	-	TGTGCCAGCAGTCCTGCGGGAGTTGCCATTCAGTACTTC	CASSPAGVAIQYF
TRBJ2-3	-	TRBV10-1	-	TGCGCCAGCAGTGAGTCTAGACGAGCGGTCCCAGATACGCAGTATTTT	CASSESRRAVPDTQYF
TRBJ2-2	-	TRBV19	-	TGTGCCAGTAGTATGGGTCTGAACACCGGGGAGCTGTTTTTT	CASSMGLNTGELFF
TRBJ2-7	TRBD1	TRBV28	-	TGTGCCAGCAGTTTTCCGTCCGTGGACAGGGGTCGCTACGAGCAGTACTTC	CASSFPSVDRGRYEQYF
TRBJ2-4	-	TRBV7-8	-	TGTGCCAGCAGCCTAGGGACAACCTTAGCCAAAAACATTCAGTACTTC	CASSLGTTLAKNIQYF
TRBJ1-2	-	TRBV2	once	TGTGCCAGCAGCCCACAGCTTAACTATGGCTACACCTTC	CASSPQLNYGYTF
TRBJ2-7	-	TRBV5-1	-	TGCGCCAGCAGCATGACAGCCCTGCCAAACTACGAGCAGTACTTC	CASSMTALPNYEQYF
TRBJ2-1	-	TRBV11-3	-	TGTGCCAGCAGCGCAACTAGTTACAATGAGCAGTTCTTC	CASSATSYNEQFF
TRBJ2-7	-	TRBV6-5	-	TGTGCCAGCAGTCAGAGTCTGACCTACGAGCAGTACTTC	CASSQSLTYEQYF